Sequencing of this T cell receptor beta chain was carried out in a study of early T cells in non-severe SARS-CoV-2 infection. Overall study: It was bulk RNA from unsorted whole blood that was sequenced, and the chains were unpaired. Overall study findings and caveats: Anti-spike CD8 specificities were favored by VDJdb matching, whose results missed private and CD4 specificities.

This clonotype was recorded many times. No antigen is known for it. This CDR3 has 13 amino acids. Trimming stripped 2 bases from V and 7 bases from J, with 9 bases between. Germline lookup yields CDR1 SGHVS and CDR2 FQNEAQ. The TCR library protocol was used to attach unique molecular identifiers. These identifiers were attached to individual cDNA molecules. TCRdb reprocessed the 5' RACE reads with MiXCR, giving one entry per CDR3 protein. The table shows approximately 32,000 distinct CDR3 sequences, with 4% to 5% occurring only once. The material sequenced was whole blood. The origin of this receptor is an adult who was a healthcare worker with PCR-confirmed SARS-CoV-2 infection or an uninfected control (not recorded which). V gene TRBV7-8 combines with J gene TRBJ1-3; no reliable D call. The CDR3 sequence: CASSLSLINTIYF. The CDR3 bases are TGTGCCAGCAGCTTATCCCTAATTAACACCATATATTTT.